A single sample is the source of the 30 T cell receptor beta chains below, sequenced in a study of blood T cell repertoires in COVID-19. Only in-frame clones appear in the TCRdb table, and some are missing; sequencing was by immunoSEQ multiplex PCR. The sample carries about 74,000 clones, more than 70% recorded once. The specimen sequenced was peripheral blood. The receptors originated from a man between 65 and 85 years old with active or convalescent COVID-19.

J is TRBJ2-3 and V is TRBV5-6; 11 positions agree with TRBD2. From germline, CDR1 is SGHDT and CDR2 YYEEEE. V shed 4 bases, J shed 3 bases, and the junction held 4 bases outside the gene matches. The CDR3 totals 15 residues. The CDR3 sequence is CASSGLAGGTDTQYF. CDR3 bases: TGTGCCAGCAGCGGATTAGCGGGAGGGACAGATACGCAGTATTTT.

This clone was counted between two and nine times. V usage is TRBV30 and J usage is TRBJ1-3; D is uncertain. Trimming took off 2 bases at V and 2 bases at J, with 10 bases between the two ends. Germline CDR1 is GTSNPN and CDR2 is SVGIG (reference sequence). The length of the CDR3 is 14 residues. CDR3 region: CAWSRQAAGNTIYF. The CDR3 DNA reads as TGTGCCTGGAGTCGGCAGGCTGCTGGAAACACCATATATTTT.

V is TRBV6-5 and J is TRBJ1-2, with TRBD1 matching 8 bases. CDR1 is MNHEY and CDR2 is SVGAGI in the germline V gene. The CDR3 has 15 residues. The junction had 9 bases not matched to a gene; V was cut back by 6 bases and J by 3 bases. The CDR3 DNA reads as TGTGCCAGCAGAAAAACTCAGGGGGCGGACTATGGCTACACCTTC. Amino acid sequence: CASRKTQGADYGYTF.

For the CDR3, the DNA is TGTGCCAGCAGGTGGGACAGAAATCAGCCCCAGCATTTT. Protein product: CASRWDRNQPQHF. The chain carries TRBV2 and TRBJ1-5, with TRBD1 matching 7 bases. This CDR3 is built from 13 residues. J gave up 4 bases and V 6 bases, and 3 bases lay outside the gene matches. CDR1 is SNHLY, CDR2 FYNNEI, per germline.

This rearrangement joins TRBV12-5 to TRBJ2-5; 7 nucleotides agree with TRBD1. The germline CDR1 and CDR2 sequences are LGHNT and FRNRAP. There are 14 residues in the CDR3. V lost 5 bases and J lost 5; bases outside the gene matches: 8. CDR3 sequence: CASGTGQAEETQYF. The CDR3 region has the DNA TGTGCTAGTGGTACCGGACAGGCCGAGGAGACCCAGTACTTC.

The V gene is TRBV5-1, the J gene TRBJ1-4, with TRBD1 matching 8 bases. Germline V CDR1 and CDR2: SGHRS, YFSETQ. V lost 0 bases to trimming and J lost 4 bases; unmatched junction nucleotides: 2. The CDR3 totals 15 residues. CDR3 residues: CASSLGTGSNEKLFF. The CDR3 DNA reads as TGCGCCAGCAGCTTGGGGACAGGGAGTAATGAAAAACTGTTTTTT.

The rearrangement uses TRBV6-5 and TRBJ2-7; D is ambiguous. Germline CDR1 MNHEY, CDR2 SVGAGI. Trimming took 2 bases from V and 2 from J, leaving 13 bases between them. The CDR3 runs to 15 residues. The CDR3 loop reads CASSYQSGGTYEQYF. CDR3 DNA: TGTGCCAGCAGTTACCAGTCAGGTGGTACCTACGAGCAGTACTTC.

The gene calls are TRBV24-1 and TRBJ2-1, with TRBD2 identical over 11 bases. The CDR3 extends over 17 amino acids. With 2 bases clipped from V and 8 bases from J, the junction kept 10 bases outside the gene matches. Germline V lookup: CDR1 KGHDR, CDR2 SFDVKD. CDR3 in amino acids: CATSDSNTSGGWYEQFF. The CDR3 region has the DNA TGTGCCACCAGTGATTCCAACACTAGCGGGGGTTGGTATGAGCAGTTCTTC.

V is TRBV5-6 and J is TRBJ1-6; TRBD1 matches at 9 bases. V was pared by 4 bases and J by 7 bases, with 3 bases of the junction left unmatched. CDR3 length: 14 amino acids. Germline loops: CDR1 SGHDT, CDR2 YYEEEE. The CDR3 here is CASSPGTGNSPLHF. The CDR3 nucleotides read TGTGCCAGCAGCCCAGGGACAGGGAATTCACCCCTCCACTTT.

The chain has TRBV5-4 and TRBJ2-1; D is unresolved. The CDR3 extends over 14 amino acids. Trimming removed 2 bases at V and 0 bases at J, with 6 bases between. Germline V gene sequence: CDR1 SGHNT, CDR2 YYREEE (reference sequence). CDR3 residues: CASSLLSSYNEQFF. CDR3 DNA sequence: TGTGCCAGCAGCTTACTTAGCTCCTACAATGAGCAGTTCTTC.

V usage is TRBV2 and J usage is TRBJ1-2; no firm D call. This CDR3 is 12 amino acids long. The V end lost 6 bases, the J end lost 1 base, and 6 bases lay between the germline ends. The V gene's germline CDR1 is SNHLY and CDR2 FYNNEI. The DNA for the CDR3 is TGTGCCAGCAGGGCGGGTAACTATGGCTACACCTTC. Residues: CASRAGNYGYTF.

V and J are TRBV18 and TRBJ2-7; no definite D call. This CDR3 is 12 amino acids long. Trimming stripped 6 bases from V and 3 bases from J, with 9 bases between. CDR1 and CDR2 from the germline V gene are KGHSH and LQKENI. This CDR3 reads CASSGVGYEQYF. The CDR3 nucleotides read TGTGCCAGCTCGGGCGTTGGCTACGAGCAGTACTTC.

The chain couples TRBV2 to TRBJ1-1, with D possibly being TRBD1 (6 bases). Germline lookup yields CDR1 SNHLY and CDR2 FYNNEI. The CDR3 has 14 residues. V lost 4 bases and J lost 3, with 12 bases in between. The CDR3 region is CASSVDSADTEAFF. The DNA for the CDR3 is TGTGCCAGCAGTGTGGACAGTGCGGACACTGAAGCTTTCTTT.

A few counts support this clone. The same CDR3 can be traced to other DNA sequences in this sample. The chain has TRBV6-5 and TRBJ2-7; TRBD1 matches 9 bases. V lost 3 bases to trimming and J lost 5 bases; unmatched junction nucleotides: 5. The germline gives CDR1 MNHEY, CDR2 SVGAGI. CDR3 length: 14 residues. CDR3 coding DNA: TGTGCCAGCAGTTATAACCGGGACAGGGACGAGCAGTACTTC. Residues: CASSYNRDRDEQYF.

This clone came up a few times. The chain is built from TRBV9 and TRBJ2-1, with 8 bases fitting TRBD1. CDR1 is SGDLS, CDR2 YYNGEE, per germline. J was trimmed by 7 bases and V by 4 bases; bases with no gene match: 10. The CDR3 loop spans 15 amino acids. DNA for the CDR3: TGTGCCAGCAGCCCTGACAGGGGCGGATGGAATGAGCAGTTCTTC. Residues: CASSPDRGGWNEQFF.

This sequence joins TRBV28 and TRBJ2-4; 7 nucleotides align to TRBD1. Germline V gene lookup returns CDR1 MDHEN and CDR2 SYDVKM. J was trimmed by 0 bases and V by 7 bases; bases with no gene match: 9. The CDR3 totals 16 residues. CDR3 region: CASTGSGQTAKNIQYF. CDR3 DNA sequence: TGTGCCAGCACCGGATCGGGACAGACAGCCAAAAACATTCAGTACTTC.

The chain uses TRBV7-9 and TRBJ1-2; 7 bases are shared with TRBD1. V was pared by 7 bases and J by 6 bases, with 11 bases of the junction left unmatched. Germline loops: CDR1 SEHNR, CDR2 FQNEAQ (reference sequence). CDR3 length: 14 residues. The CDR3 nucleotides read TGTGCCAGCATCCTCGTGACAGGGATAAATGGCTACACCTTC. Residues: CASILVTGINGYTF.

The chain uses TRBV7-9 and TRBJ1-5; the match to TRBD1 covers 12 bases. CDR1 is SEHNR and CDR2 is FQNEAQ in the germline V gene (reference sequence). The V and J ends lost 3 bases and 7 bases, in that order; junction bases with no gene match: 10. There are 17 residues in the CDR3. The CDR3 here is CASSLTSGQGAKQPQHF. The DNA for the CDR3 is TGTGCCAGCAGCTTGACTTCGGGACAGGGGGCGAAGCAGCCCCAGCATTTT.

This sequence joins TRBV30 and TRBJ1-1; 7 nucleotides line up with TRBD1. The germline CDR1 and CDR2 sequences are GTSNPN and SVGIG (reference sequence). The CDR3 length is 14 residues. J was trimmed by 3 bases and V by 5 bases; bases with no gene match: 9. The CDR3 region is CAWARTGWDTEAFF. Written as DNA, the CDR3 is TGTGCCTGGGCAAGGACAGGATGGGACACTGAAGCTTTCTTT. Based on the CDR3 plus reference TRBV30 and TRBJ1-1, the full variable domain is SQTIHQWPATLVQPVGSPLSLECTVEGTSNPNLYWYRQAAGRGLQLLFYSVGIGQISSEVPQNLSASRPQDRQFILSSKKLLLSDSGFYLCAWARTGWDTEAFFGQGTRLTVV.

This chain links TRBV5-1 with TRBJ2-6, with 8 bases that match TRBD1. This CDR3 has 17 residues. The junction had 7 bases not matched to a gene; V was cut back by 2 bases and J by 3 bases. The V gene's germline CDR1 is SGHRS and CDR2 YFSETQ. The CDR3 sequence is CASSFTGQGGGANVLTF. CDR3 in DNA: TGCGCCAGCAGCTTTACAGGACAGGGCGGTGGGGCCAACGTCCTGACTTTC.

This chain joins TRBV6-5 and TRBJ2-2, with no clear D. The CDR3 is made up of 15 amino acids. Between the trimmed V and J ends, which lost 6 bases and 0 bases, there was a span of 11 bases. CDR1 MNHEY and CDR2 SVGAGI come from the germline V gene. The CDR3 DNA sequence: TGTGCCAGCAGGACTCAAATCGCGAACACCGGGGAGCTGTTTTTT. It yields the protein CASRTQIANTGELFF.

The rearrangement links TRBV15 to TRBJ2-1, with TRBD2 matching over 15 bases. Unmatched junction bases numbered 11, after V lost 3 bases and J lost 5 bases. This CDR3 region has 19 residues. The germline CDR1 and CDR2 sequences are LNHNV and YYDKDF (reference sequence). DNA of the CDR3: TGTGCCACCAGCAGGGTCCCGGGACTAGCGGGGGGACGGAACAATGAGCAGTTCTTC. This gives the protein CATSRVPGLAGGRNNEQFF.

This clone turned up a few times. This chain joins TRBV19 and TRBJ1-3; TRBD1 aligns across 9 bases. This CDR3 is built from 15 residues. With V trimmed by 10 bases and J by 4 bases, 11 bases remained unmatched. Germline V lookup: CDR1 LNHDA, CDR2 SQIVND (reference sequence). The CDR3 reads CATIPGQGHGNTIYF. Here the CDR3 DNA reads TGTGCCACCATACCGGGACAGGGACACGGAAACACCATATATTTT. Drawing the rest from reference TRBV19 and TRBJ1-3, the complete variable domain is DGGITQSPKYLFRKEGQNVTLSCEQNLNHDAMYWYRQDPGQGLRLIYYSQIVNDFQKGDIAEGYSVSREKKESFPLTVTSAQKNPTAFYLCATIPGQGHGNTIYFGEGSWLTVV.

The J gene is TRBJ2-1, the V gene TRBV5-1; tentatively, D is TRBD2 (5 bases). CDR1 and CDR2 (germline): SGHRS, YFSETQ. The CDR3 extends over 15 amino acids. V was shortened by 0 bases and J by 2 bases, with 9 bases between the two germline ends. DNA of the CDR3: TGCGCCAGCAGCTTGGCGGACTCCGCCTACAATGAGCAGTTCTTC. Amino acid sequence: CASSLADSAYNEQFF.

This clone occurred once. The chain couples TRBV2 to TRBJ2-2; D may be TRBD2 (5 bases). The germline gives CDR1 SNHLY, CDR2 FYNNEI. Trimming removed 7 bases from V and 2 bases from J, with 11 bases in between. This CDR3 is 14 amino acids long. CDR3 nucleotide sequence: TGTGCCAGCACGTCCGGGATCAACACCGGGGAGCTGTTTTTT. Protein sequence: CASTSGINTGELFF. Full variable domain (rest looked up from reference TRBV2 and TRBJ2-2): EPEVTQTPSHQVTQMGQEVILRCVPISNHLYFYWYRQILGQKVEFLVSFYNNEISEKSEIFDDQFSVERPDGSNFTLKIRSTKLEDSAMYFCASTSGINTGELFFGEGSRLTVL.

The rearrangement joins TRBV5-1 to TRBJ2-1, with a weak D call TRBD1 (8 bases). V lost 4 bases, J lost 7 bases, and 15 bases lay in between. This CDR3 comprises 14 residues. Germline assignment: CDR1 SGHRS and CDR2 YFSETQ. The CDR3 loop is CASSPLQGGNEQFF. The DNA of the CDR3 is TGCGCCAGCAGCCCCTTACAGGGGGGGAATGAGCAGTTCTTC.

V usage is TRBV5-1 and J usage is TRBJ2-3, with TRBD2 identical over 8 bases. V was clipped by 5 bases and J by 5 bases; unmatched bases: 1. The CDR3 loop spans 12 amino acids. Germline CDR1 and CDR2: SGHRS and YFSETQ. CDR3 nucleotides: TGCGCCAGCAGTCGGGAGGGAGATACGCAGTATTTT. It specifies CASSREGDTQYF.

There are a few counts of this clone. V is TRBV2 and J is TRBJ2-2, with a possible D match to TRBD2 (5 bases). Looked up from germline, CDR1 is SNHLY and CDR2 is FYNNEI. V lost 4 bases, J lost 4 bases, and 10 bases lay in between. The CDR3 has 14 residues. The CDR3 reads CASSGRGSTGELFF. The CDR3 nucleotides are TGTGCCAGCAGTGGTCGAGGGAGCACCGGGGAGCTGTTTTTT.

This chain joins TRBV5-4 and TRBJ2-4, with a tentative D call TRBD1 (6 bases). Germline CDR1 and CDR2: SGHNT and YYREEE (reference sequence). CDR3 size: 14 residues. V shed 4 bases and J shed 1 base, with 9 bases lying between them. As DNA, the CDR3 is TGTGCCAGCAGCCCCGGACAGGCCAAAAACATTCAGTACTTC. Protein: CASSPGQAKNIQYF.

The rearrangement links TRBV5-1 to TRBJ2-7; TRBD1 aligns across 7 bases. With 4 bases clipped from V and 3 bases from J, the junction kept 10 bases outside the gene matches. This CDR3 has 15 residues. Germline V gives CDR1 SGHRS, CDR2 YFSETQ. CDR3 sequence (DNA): TGCGCCAGCAGCCTGCCGAGACAGGGTATCTACGAGCAGTACTTC. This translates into CASSLPRQGIYEQYF.